The 3 T cell receptor beta chains listed next were all sequenced from one sample in a study of beta chain features in type 1 diabetes. Since all of the isolated RNA was reverse transcribed, expressed TCRB transcripts were what got sequenced. Using immunoSEQ multiplex PCR, the repertoire was profiled, and TCRdb retains in-frame clones only, with some absent. The sample carries 300,000 to 350,000 clones, 20% recorded once. Sequenced: naive CD4+ T cells from blood. These receptors came from a woman under 30 in good health.

The gene calls are TRBV5-4 and TRBJ2-1; D remains ambiguous. Germline CDR1 reads SGHNT; CDR2 reads YYREEE (reference sequence). The CDR3 runs 15 residues. The V end was cut by 0 bases, the J end by 1 base, with 8 bases between. The CDR3 here is CASSLDGISYNEQFF. The DNA for the CDR3 is TGTGCCAGCAGCTTGGACGGTATTTCCTACAATGAGCAGTTCTTC. The full variable domain, rest sourced from reference TRBV5-4 and TRBJ2-1, is ETGVTQSPTHLIKTRGQQVTLRCSSQSGHNTVSWYQQALGQGPQFIFQYYREEENGRGNFPPRFSGLQFPNYSSELNVNALELDDSALYLCASSLDGISYNEQFFGPGTRLTVL.

The gene calls are TRBV9 and TRBJ1-2, with D perhaps TRBD1 (6 bases). V was clipped by 6 bases and J by 4 bases, with 16 bases between them. Germline-derived CDR1 and CDR2 are SGDLS and YYNGEE. The CDR3 covers 14 residues. The CDR3 sequence is CASTLDGRGYGYTF. The CDR3 nucleotides are TGTGCCAGCACCCTTGATGGCAGGGGCTATGGCTACACCTTC.

This clone was observed a handful of times. The J gene is TRBJ1-2, the V gene TRBV2; 9 positions agree with TRBD1. CDR3 length: 15 residues. Germline V gene sequence: CDR1 SNHLY, CDR2 FYNNEI. The junction had 12 bases not matched to a gene; V was cut back by 5 bases and J by 8 bases. CDR3 nucleotides: TGTGCCAGCAGTAACTCGGGACAGGGAATAGGAGGCTACACCTTC. It codes for CASSNSGQGIGGYTF.